This T cell receptor beta chain originates from a study of T cells in narcolepsy. General observations from the study: Comparing one patient's CSF and blood CD4+ clonotypes highlighted HCRT- and TRIB2-specific autoreactive clonotypes.

Profiling relied on immunoSEQ multiplex PCR, and the TCRdb table lists in-frame clones only, not all of them. The sample records over 40,000 clones, about 91% being singletons. Notes on this clone: Its antigen is as yet unknown.

The germline gives CDR1 MGHRA, CDR2 YSYEKL. V was clipped by 0 bases and J by 7 bases, with 5 bases between them. CDR3 length equals 12 residues. The sample taken for sequencing was CD45RA- memory CD4+ T cells from PBMCs. The receptor was derived from a human donor with narcolepsy. The chain combines TRBV4-1 with TRBJ2-3; no definite D call. The CDR3 nucleotides read TGCGCCAGCAGCCAAGACTCCTATACGCAGTATTTT. Protein: CASSQDSYTQYF.